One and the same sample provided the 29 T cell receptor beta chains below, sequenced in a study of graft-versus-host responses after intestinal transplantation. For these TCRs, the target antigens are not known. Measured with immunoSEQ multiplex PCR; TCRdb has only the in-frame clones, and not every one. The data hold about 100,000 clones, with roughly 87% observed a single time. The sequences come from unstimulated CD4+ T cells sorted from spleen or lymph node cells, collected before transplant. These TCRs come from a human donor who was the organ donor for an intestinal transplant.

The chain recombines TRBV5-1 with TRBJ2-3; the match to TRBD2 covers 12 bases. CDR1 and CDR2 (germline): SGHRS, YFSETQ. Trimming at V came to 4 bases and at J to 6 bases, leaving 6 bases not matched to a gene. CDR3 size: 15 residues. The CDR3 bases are TGCGCCAGCAGCGCTAGCGGGGGGGCCTTCGATACGCAGTATTTT. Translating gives CASSASGGAFDTQYF.

The CDR3 here is CASRGGQGSYNEQFF. The CDR3 region has the DNA TGTGCCAGCAGGGGAGGGCAGGGTTCCTACAATGAGCAGTTCTTC. This rearrangement joins TRBV6-1 to TRBJ2-1, with 7 bases aligning to TRBD2. CDR1 is MNHNS and CDR2 is SASEGT in the germline V gene. Trimming at V came to 6 bases and at J to 1 base, leaving 6 bases not matched to a gene. The CDR3 has 15 residues.

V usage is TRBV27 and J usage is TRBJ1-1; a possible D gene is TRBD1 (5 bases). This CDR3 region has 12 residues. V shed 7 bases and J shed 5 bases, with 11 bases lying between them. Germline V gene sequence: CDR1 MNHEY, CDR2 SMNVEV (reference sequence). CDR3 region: CASITRGTEAFF. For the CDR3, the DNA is TGTGCCAGCATAACGAGGGGAACTGAAGCTTTCTTT.

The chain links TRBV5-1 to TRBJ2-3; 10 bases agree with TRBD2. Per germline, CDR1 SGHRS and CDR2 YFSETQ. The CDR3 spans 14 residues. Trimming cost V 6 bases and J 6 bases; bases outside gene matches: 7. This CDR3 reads CASTPAGGRDTQYF. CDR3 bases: TGCGCCAGCACCCCAGCGGGGGGGCGGGATACGCAGTATTTT.

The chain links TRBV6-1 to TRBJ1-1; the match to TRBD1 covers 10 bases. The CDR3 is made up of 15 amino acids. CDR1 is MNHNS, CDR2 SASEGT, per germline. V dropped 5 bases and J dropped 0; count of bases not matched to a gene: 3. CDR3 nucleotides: TGTGCCAGCAGTTCGACAGGGGGCTTGAACACTGAAGCTTTCTTT. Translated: CASSSTGGLNTEAFF.

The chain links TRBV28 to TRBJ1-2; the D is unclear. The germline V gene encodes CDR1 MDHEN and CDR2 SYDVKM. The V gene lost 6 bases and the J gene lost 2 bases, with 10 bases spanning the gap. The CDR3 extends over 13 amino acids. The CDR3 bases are TGTGCCAGCAGCCTAATGGGGAACTATGGCTACACCTTC. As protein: CASSLMGNYGYTF.

This chain's CDR3 is CASSSRNPILTGELFF. CDR3 sequence (DNA): TGTGCCAGCAGCTCCCGAAATCCCATCCTTACTGGGGAGCTGTTTTTT. V is TRBV7-6 and J is TRBJ2-2; D is uncertain. There are 16 residues in the CDR3. Between the trimmed V and J ends, which lost 4 bases and 8 bases, there was a span of 20 bases. CDR1 and CDR2 (germline): SGHVS, FNYEAQ.

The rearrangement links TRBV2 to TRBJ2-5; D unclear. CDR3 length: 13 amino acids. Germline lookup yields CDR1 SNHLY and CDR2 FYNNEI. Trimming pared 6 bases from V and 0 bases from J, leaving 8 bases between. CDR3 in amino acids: CASSPRYQETQYF. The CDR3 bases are TGTGCCAGCAGCCCCAGGTACCAAGAGACCCAGTACTTC.

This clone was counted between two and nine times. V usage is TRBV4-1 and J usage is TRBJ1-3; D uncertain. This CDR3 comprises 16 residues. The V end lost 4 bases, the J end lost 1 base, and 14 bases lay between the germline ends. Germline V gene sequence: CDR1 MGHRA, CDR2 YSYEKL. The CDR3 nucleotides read TGCGCCAGCAGCCCCCATGGCTCAAATTCTGGAAACACCATATATTTT. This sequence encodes CASSPHGSNSGNTIYF.

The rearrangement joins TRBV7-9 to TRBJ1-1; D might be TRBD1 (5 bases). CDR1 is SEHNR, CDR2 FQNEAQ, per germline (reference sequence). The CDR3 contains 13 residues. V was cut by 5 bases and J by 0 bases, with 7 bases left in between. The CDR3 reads CASSQQVNTEAFF. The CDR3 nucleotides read TGTGCCAGCAGCCAACAGGTGAACACTGAAGCTTTCTTT.

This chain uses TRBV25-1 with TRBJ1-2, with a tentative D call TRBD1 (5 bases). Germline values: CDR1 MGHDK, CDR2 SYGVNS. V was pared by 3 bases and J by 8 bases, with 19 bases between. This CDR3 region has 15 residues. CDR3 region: CASSDIPGGVAGYTF. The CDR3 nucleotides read TGTGCCAGCAGTGACATCCCGGGAGGGGTGGCCGGCTACACCTTC.

Here the CDR3 DNA reads TGTGCCAGCAGCTTAGTCTTTGGGACAGGGGTCACAGATACGCAGTATTTT. Translation gives CASSLVFGTGVTDTQYF. The chain recombines TRBV7-2 with TRBJ2-3; 10 bases agree with TRBD1. The germline CDR1 and CDR2 sequences are SGHTA and FQGNSA. V dropped 1 base and J dropped 2; count of bases not matched to a gene: 6. The CDR3 is made up of 17 amino acids.

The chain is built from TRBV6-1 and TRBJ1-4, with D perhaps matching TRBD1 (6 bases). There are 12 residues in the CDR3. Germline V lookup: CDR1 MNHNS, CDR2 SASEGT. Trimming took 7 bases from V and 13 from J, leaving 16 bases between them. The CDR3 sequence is CASTINREGLFF. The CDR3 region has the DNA TGTGCCAGCACCATAAACAGGGAGGGACTGTTTTTT.

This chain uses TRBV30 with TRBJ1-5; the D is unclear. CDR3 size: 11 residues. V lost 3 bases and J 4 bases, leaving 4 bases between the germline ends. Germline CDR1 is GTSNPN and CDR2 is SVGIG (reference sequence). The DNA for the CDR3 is TGTGCCTGGAGGACAAATCAGCCCCAGCATTTT. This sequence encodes CAWRTNQPQHF.

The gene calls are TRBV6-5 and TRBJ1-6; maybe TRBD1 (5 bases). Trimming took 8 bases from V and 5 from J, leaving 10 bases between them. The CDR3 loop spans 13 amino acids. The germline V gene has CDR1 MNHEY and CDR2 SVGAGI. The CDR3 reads CASWKGNNSPLHF. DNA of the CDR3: TGTGCCAGCTGGAAGGGGAATAATTCACCCCTCCACTTT.

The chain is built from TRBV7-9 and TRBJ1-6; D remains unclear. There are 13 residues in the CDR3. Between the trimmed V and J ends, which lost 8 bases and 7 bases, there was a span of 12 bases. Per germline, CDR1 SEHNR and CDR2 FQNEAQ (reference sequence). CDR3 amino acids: CASQTVPNSPLHF. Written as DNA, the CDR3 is TGTGCCAGCCAAACAGTGCCCAATTCACCCCTCCACTTT.

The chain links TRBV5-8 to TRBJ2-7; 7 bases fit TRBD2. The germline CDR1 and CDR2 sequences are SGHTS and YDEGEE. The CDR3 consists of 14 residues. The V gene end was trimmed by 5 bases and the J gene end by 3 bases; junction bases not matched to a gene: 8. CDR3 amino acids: CASRLSGGSYEQYF. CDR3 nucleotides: TGTGCCAGCAGGTTATCGGGGGGTAGCTACGAGCAGTACTTC.

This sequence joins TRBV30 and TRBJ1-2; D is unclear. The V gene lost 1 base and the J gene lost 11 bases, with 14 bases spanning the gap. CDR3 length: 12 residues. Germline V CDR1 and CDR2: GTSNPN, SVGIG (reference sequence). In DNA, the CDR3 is TGTGCCTGGAGTGATGGAGAGTGGGAGTACACCTTC. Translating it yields CAWSDGEWEYTF.

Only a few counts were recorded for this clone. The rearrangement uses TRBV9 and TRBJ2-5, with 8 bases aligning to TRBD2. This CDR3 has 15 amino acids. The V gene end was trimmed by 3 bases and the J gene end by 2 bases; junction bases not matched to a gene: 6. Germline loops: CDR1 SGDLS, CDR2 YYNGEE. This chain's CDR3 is CASSGNGLAQETQYF. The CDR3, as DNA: TGTGCCAGCAGCGGAAACGGACTAGCTCAAGAGACCCAGTACTTC. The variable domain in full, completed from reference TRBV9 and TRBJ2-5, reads DSGVTQTPKHLITATGQRVTLRCSPRSGDLSVYWYQQSLDQGLQFLIQYYNGEERAKGNILERFSAQQFPDLHSELNLSSLELGDSALYFCASSGNGLAQETQYFGPGTRLLVL.

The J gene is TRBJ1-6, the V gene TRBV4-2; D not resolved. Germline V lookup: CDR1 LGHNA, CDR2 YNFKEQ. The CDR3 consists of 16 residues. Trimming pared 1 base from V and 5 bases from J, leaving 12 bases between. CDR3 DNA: TGTGCCAGCAGCCAAGGGTCCGCCGATAATAATTCACCCCTCCACTTT. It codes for CASSQGSADNNSPLHF.

DNA of the CDR3: TGTGCCAGCAGCCTTCCCGGATTTGGGGGGACTAAGGCTTTCTTT. Protein sequence: CASSLPGFGGTKAFF. The chain has TRBV5-6 and TRBJ1-1; a weak D match, TRBD1 (5 bases). This CDR3 has 15 residues. Germline values: CDR1 SGHDT, CDR2 YYEEEE. Trimming removed 4 bases from V and 11 bases from J, with 24 bases in between. The full variable domain, completed using reference TRBV5-6 and TRBJ1-1, is DAGVTQSPTHLIKTRGQQVTLRCSPKSGHDTVSWYQQALGQGPQFIFQYYEEEERQRGNFPDRFSGHQFPNYSSELNVNALLLGDSALYLCASSLPGFGGTKAFFGQGTRLTVV.

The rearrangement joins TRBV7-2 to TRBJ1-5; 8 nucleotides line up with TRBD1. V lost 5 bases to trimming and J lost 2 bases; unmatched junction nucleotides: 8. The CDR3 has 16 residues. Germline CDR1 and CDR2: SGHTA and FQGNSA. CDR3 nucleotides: TGTGCCAGCAGCCCCACTCCGGGACAGGGCAATCAGCCCCAGCATTTT. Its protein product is CASSPTPGQGNQPQHF.

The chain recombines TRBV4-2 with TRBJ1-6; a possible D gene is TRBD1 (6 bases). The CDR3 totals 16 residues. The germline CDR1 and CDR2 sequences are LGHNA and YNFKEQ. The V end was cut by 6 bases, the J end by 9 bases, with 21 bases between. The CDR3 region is CASRQKEEGGSSPLHF. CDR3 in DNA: TGTGCCAGCAGACAGAAGGAAGAGGGGGGGAGTTCACCCCTCCACTTT.

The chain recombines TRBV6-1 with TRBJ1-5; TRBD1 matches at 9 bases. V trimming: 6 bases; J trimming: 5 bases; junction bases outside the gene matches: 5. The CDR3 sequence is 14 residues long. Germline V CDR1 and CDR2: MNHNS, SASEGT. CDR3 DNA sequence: TGTGCCAGCAGCGAGACAGGGGGACATCAGCCCCAGCATTTT. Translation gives CASSETGGHQPQHF.

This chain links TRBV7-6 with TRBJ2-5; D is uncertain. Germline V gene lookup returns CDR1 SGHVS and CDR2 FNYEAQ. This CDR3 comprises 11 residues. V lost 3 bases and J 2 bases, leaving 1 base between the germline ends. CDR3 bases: TGTGCCAGCAGCTTGCAAGAGACCCAGTACTTC. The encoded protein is CASSLQETQYF.

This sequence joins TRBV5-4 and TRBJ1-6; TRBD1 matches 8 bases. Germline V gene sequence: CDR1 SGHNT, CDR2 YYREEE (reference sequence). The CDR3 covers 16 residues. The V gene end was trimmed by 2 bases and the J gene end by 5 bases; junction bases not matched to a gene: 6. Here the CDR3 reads CASSFTGGTDNSPLHF. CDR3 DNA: TGTGCCAGCAGCTTTACAGGGGGAACCGATAATTCACCCCTCCACTTT. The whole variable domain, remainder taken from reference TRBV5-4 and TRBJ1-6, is ETGVTQSPTHLIKTRGQQVTLRCSSQSGHNTVSWYQQALGQGPQFIFQYYREEENGRGNFPPRFSGLQFPNYSSELNVNALELDDSALYLCASSFTGGTDNSPLHFGNGTRLTVT.

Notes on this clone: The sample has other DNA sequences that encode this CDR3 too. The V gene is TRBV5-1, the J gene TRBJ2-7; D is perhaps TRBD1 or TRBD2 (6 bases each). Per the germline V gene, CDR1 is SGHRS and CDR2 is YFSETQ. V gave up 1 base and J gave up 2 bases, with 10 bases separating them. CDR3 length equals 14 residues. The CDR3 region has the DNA TGCGCCAGCAGCTTGTACGGGGGCCCCTACGAGCAGTACTTC. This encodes CASSLYGGPYEQYF.

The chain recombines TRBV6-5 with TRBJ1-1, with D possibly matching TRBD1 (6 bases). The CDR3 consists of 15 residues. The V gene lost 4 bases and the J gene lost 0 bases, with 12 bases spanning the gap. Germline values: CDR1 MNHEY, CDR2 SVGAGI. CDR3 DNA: TGTGCCAGCAGTTCGGCAGGGGTGGTGAACACTGAAGCTTTCTTT. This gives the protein CASSSAGVVNTEAFF.

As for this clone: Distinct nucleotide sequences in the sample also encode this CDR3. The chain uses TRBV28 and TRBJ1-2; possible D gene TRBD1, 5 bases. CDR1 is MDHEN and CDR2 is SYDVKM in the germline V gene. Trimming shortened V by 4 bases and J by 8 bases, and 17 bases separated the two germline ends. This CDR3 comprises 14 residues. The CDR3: CASSSSGRGYGYTF. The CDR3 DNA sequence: TGTGCCAGCAGTTCATCAGGTCGGGGCTACGGCTACACCTTC.